Below, one T cell receptor beta chain is given with its context. What it binds is unknown. TCR sequencing used cDNA made by reverse transcription of extracted RNA. The protocol was immunoSEQ multiplex PCR, while the TCRdb copy is restricted to in-frame clones and leaves out a portion. The repertoire holds over 150,000 clones, with more than 50% as singletons. The sample comes from a study of CD8+ T cells in alopecia areata. Using a FACSAria, the CD4+ and CD8+ T cells were sorted from the PBMCs. Findings of the study overall: Patients shared TCRs less clearly than mice did, possibly for HLA-related reasons.

The germline CDR1 and CDR2 sequences are SEHNR and FQNEAQ (reference sequence). The CDR3 spans 15 residues. V shed 5 bases, J shed 5 bases, and the junction held 8 bases outside the gene matches. The sample comprised CD8+ T cells sorted from blood. The TCR was taken from a human donor in good health. The chain uses TRBV7-9 and TRBJ2-5; 10 nucleotides match TRBD1. The CDR3 sequence is CASSAQRTGGETQYF. The CDR3 DNA sequence: TGTGCCAGCAGCGCCCAACGGACAGGGGGGGAGACCCAGTACTTC.